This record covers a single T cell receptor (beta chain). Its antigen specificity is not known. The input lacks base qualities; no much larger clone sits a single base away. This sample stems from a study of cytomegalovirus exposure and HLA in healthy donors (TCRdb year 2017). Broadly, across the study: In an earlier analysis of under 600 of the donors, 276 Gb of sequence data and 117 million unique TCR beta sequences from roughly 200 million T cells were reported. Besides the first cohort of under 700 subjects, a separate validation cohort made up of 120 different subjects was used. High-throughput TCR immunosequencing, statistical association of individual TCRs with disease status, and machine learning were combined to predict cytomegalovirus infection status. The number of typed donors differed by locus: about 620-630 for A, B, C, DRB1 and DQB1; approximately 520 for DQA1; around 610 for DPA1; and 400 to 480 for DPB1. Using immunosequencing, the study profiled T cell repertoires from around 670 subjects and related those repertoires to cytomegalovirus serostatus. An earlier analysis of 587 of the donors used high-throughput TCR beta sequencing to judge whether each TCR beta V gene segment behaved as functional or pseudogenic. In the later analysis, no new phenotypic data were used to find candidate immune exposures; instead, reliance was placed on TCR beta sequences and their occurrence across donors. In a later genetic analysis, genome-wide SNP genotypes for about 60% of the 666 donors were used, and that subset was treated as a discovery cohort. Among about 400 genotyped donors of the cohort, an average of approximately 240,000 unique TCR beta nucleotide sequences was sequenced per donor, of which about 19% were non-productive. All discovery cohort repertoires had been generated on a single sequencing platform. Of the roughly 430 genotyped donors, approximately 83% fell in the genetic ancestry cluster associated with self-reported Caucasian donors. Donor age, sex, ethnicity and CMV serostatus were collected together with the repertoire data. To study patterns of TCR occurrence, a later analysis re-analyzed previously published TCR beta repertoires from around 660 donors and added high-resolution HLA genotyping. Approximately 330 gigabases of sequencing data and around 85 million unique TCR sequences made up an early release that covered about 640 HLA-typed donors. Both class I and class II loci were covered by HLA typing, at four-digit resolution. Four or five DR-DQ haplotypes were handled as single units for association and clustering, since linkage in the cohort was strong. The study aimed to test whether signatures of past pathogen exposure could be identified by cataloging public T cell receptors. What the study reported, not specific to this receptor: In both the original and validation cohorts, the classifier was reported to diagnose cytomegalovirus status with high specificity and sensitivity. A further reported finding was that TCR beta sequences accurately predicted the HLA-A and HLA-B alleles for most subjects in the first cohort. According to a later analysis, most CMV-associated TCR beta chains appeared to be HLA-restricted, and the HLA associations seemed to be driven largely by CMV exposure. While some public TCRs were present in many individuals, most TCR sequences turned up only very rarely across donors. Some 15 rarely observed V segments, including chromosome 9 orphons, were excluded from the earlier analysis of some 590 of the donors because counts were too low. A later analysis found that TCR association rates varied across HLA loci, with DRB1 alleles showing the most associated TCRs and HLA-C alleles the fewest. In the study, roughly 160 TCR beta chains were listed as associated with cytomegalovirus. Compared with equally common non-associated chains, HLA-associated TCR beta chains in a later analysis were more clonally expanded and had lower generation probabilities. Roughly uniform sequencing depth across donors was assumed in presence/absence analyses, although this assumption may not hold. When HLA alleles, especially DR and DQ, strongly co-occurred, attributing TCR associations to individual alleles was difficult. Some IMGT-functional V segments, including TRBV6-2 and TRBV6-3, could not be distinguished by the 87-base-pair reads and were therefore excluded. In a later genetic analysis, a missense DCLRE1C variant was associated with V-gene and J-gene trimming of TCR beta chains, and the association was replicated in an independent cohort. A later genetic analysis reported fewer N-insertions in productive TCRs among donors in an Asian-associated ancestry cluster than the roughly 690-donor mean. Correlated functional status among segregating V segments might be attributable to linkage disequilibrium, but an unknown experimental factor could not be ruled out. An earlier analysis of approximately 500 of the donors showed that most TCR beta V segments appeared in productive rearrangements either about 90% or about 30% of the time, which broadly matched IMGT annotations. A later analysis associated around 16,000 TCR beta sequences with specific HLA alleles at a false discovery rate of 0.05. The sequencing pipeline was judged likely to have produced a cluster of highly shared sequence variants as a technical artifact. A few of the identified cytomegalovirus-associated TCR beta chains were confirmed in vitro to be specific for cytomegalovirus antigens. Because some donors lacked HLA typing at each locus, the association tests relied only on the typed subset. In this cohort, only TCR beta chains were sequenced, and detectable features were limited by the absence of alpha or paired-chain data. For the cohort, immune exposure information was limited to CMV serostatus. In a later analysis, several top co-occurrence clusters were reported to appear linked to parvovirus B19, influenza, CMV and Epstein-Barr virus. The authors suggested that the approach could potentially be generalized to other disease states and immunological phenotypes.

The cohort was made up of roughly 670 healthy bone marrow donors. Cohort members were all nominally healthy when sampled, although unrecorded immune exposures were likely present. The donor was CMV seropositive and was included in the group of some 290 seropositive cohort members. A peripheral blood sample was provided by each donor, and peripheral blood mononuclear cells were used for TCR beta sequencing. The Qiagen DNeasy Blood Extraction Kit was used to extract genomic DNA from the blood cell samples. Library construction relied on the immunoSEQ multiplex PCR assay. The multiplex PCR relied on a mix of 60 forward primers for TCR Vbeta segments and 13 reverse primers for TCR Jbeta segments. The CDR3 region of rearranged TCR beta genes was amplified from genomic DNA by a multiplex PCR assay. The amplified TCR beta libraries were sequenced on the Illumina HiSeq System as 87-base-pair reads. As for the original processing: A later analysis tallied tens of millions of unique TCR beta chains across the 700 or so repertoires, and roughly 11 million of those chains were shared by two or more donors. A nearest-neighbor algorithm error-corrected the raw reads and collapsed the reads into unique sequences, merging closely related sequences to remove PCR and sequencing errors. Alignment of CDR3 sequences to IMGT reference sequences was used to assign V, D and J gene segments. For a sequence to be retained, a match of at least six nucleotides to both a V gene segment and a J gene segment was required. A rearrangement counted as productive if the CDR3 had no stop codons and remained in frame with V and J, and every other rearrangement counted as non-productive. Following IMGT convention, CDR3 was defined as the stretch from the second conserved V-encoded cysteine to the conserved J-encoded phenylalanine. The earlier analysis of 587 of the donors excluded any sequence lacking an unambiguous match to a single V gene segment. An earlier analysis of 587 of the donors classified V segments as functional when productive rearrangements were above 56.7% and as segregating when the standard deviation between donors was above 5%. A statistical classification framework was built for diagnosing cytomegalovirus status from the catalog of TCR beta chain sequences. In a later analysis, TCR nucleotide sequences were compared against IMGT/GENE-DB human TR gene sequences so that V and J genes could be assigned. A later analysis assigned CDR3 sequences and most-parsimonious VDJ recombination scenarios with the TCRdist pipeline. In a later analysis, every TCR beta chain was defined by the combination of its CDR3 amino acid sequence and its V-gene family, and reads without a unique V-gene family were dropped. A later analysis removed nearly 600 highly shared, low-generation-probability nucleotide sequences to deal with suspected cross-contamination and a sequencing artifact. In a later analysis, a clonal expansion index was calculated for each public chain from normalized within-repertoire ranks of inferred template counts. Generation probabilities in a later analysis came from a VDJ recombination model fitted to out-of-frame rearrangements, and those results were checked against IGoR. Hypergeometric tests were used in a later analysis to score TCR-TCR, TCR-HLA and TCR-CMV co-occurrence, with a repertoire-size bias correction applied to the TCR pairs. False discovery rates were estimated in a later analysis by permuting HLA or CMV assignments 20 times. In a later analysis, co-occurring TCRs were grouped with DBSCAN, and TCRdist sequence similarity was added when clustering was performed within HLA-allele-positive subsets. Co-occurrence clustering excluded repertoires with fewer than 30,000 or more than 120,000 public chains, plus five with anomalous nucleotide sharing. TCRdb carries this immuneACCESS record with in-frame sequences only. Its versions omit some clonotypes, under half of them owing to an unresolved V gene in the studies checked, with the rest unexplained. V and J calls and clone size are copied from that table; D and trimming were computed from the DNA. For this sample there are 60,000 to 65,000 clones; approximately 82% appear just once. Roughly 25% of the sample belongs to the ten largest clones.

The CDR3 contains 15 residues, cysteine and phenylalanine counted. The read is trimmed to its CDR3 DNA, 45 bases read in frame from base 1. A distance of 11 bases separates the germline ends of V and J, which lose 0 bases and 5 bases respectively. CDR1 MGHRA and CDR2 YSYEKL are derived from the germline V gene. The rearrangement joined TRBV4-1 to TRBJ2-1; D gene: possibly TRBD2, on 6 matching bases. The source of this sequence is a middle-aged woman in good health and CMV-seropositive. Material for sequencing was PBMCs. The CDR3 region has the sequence CASSQDRGTHNEQFF. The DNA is TGCGCCAGCAGCCAAGACCGGGGGACCCACAATGAGCAGTTCTTC.